The source of this T cell receptor (beta chain) is a study of cytomegalovirus exposure and HLA in healthy donors. The germline V gene has CDR1 SEHNR and CDR2 FQNEAQ (reference sequence). The length of the CDR3 is 16 residues. V was clipped by 10 bases and J by 3 bases; unmatched bases: 15. Notes on the study in general: Later on, an analysis found that several of the most significant clusters appeared to be linked to common viral pathogens, which included parvovirus B19. Cytomegalovirus status was reportedly diagnosed by the classifier with high sensitivity and specificity. The study labeled 180 or so TCR beta chains cytomegalovirus-associated.

This clone was counted a few times. Its antigen is unidentified. Primers for the PCR totalled 60 Vbeta and 13 Jbeta. Sequenced by immunoSEQ multiplex PCR; TCRdb stores in-frame clones only, minus some. The sample has around 150,000 clones; roughly a tenth are singletons. The sample comprised PBMCs. This clonotype was obtained from a male donor in good health and CMV-seronegative. J is TRBJ2-3 and V is TRBV7-9, with 8 nucleotides matching TRBD2. The CDR3 nucleotides read TGTGCCACCGGGGGGGCTGCTCGGTCAGGGACAGATACGCAGTATTTT. Residues: CATGGAARSGTDTQYF.